This T cell receptor beta chain was recovered during a study of cytomegalovirus exposure and HLA in healthy donors. Regarding the study as a whole: In a later analysis, specific HLA alleles were associated with around 17,000 TCR beta sequences at a 0.05 false discovery rate. Later analysis placed DRB1 highest and HLA-C lowest in TCR association rates, which differed by HLA locus.

Germline CDR1 and CDR2: SGHRS and YFSETQ. Trimming cost V 3 bases and J 4 bases; bases outside gene matches: 9. There are 15 residues in the CDR3. Primers included in the PCR were 60 Vbeta and 13 Jbeta primers. TCRdb keeps only in-frame clones here, not all; method: immunoSEQ multiplex PCR. The sample carries about 120,000 clones, about 80% recorded once. With regard to this clone: The antigen is unknown.

The sample comprised PBMCs. This rearrangement joins TRBV5-1 to TRBJ1-1; 7 bases agree with TRBD1. The receptor's source is a woman aged 40 to 50 in good health and CMV-seropositive. CDR3 in DNA: TGCGCCAGCAGCTACACAGGGGTTGGGGGCACTGAAGCTTTCTTT. Translating gives CASSYTGVGGTEAFF.